This T cell receptor (beta chain) was observed in a study of early T cells in non-severe SARS-CoV-2 infection. About the study: Chains were not paired, and sequencing was done on bulk RNA from unsorted whole blood. General study findings and limits: Lookups in VDJdb leaned toward anti-spike CD8 responses and missed private and CD4 specificities.

Trimming cost V 6 bases and J 4 bases, with 10 bases left between them. The length of the CDR3 is 13 residues. Points on this clonotype: As yet, its antigen is unknown.

Attached unique molecular identifiers marked individual cDNA molecules. TCRdb reprocessed the 5' RACE reads via MiXCR and lists one record per CDR3 protein. Among tens of thousands of distinct CDR3 sequences listed, around 13% were seen once. The origin of this receptor is an adult who was a healthcare worker with PCR-confirmed SARS-CoV-2 infection or an uninfected control (not recorded which). Input material: whole blood. The rearrangement joins TRBV12-3 or TRBV12-4 to TRBJ1-5, with a weak D call TRBD1 (5 bases). The CDR3 loop reads CASRLTGNQPQHF. The CDR3 DNA is TGTGCCAGCAGGCTTACAGGAAATCAGCCCCAGCATTTT.